This T cell receptor (beta chain) originates from a study of cytomegalovirus exposure and HLA in healthy donors (dated by TCRdb to the late 2010s). A note on the overall study: An earlier analysis of 587 of the donors reported about 290 Gb of sequence data and about 100 million unique TCR beta sequences from 150 million to 200 million T cells. About 300 gigabases of sequencing data and around 90 million unique TCR sequences made up an early release that covered 640 HLA-typed donors. The genetic ancestry cluster associated with self-reported Caucasian donors included roughly 84% of the roughly 410 genotyped donors. The study aimed to test whether cataloging public T cell receptors could reveal signatures of past pathogen exposure. The study profiled the T cell repertoires of about 720 subjects by immunosequencing and related them to cytomegalovirus serostatus. Along with the approximately 650-subject first cohort, a separate validation cohort of roughly 110 different subjects was used. High-throughput TCR immunosequencing, statistical association of individual TCRs with disease status, and machine learning were combined to predict cytomegalovirus infection status. A later analysis re-examined previously published TCR beta repertoires from roughly 650 donors and added high-resolution HLA genotyping to investigate patterns of TCR occurrence. In the later analysis, no new phenotypic data were used to find candidate immune exposures; instead, reliance was placed on TCR beta sequences and their occurrence across donors. An earlier analysis of about 620 of the donors applied high-throughput TCR beta sequencing to assess whether each TCR beta V gene segment acted as functional or pseudogenic. Donor age, sex, ethnicity and CMV serostatus were compiled together with the repertoire data. A later genetic analysis used genome-wide SNP genotypes for 398 of the 666 donors, treating that subset as a discovery cohort. All discovery cohort repertoires had been generated on a single sequencing platform. HLA typing covered class I and class II loci at four-digit resolution. The number of donors typed differed by locus, with roughly 620-630 for A, B, C, DRB1 and DQB1, roughly 520 for DQA1, over 600 for DPA1, and 450 to 480 for DPB1. Because of strong linkage in the cohort, five DR-DQ haplotypes were treated as single units for association and clustering. Among some 400 genotyped donors of the cohort, an average of around 240,000 unique TCR beta nucleotide sequences was sequenced per donor, of which roughly 18% were non-productive.

Receptor libraries were prepared by the immunoSEQ multiplex PCR assay. A mixture of 60 forward primers for TCR Vbeta segments and 13 reverse primers for TCR Jbeta segments was used in the multiplex PCR. The CDR3 region of rearranged TCR beta genes was amplified from genomic DNA by a multiplex PCR assay. On the Illumina HiSeq System, the amplified TCR beta libraries were sequenced as 87-base-pair reads. As for how the authors treated the data: Across the roughly 670 repertoires, a later analysis counted 80 million or so unique TCR beta chains, some 11 million of which were shared by at least two donors. Raw reads were error-corrected and collapsed into unique sequences by a nearest-neighbor algorithm in which closely related sequences were merged to remove PCR and sequencing errors. V, D and J gene segments were assigned by aligning CDR3 sequences to IMGT reference sequences. Each retained sequence needed at least a six-nucleotide match to both a V gene segment and a J gene segment. A rearrangement was called productive if the CDR3 had no stop codons and remained in frame with V and J, and every other rearrangement was called non-productive. Following IMGT convention, CDR3 was defined as the stretch from the second conserved V-encoded cysteine up to the conserved J-encoded phenylalanine. The earlier analysis of 587 of the donors excluded any sequence lacking an unambiguous match to a single V gene segment. An earlier analysis of fewer than 650 of the donors classified V segments as functional when productive rearrangements were above 56.7% and as segregating when the standard deviation between donors was above 5%. A statistical classification framework was built to diagnose cytomegalovirus status from the catalog of TCR beta chain sequences. V and J gene assignment, in a later analysis, came from comparing TCR nucleotide sequences with IMGT/GENE-DB human TR gene sequences. Using the TCRdist pipeline, a later analysis assigned CDR3 sequences along with most-parsimonious VDJ recombination scenarios. In a later analysis, each TCR beta chain was defined by its CDR3 amino acid sequence together with its V-gene family, and reads lacking a unique V-gene family were excluded. In a later analysis, 500 to 650 highly shared, low-generation-probability nucleotide sequences were removed to address suspected cross-contamination and a sequencing artifact. In a later analysis, a clonal expansion index was calculated for each public chain from normalized within-repertoire ranks of inferred template counts. A later analysis computed generation probabilities with a VDJ recombination model fitted to out-of-frame rearrangements, and checked the results against IGoR. Hypergeometric tests were used in a later analysis to score TCR-TCR, TCR-HLA and TCR-CMV co-occurrence, with a repertoire-size bias correction applied to the TCR pairs. False discovery rates were estimated in a later analysis by permuting HLA or CMV assignments 20 times. In a later analysis, co-occurring TCRs were grouped using DBSCAN, with TCRdist sequence similarity added in when clustering inside HLA-allele-positive subsets. Repertoires with fewer than 30,000 or more than 120,000 public chains, plus five repertoires with anomalous nucleotide sharing, were excluded from co-occurrence clustering. Entries here come from immuneACCESS through TCRdb and include only in-frame sequences with V and J called. Some clones fail to appear in such tables; in the studies checked, an unresolved V gene covers under half of the shortfall, and the cause of the remainder is unknown. V and J calls and clone size follow that table, whereas D and trimming were derived from the DNA. Within this sample are around 150,000 clones, with less than 90% of them counted one time only. 6.3% of the sample rests with the top ten.

To note about this clone: The antigen it recognizes is unknown. The sample holds no much larger clone one base away, and base qualities are not on file.

CDR1 and CDR2 were assigned from the germline V gene as SQVTM and ANQGSEA. Including cysteine and phenylalanine, the CDR3 has 14 amino acids. Of all the DNA, just the CDR3 is kept, 42 bases in frame from base 1. Results the study describes overall, beyond this receptor: The sequencing pipeline was judged likely to have produced a cluster of highly shared sequence variants as a technical artifact. Most TCR sequences were seen in very few donors, while some public TCRs were found in many individuals. According to a later analysis, parvovirus B19, influenza, CMV and Epstein-Barr virus appeared linked to several top co-occurrence clusters. HLA typing was unavailable for some donors at each locus, so association tests used only the typed subset. Only TCR beta chains were sequenced in this cohort, and the absence of alpha or paired-chain data limited detectable features. Specific HLA alleles were associated with 16,951 TCR beta sequences at a false discovery rate of 0.05 in a later analysis. The presence/absence analyses assumed that sequencing depth was roughly uniform across donors, and that assumption may not be true. A few of the identified cytomegalovirus-associated TCR beta chains were confirmed in vitro to be specific for cytomegalovirus antigens. The authors suggested that the approach could potentially be extended to other disease states and immunological phenotypes. A further reported finding was that TCR beta sequences accurately predicted the HLA-A and HLA-B alleles for most subjects in the first cohort. V-gene and J-gene trimming of TCR beta chains was associated with a missense DCLRE1C variant in a later genetic analysis, and the association was replicated in an independent cohort. The classifier was reported to diagnose cytomegalovirus status with high specificity and sensitivity in both the original and validation cohorts. Compared with equally common non-associated chains, HLA-associated TCR beta chains in a later analysis were more clonally expanded and had lower generation probabilities. CMV serostatus was the only immune exposure information available for the cohort. A later genetic analysis reported fewer N-insertions in productive TCRs among donors in an Asian-associated ancestry cluster than the roughly 670-donor mean. In an earlier analysis of 587 of the donors, most TCR beta V segments were observed in productive rearrangements about 90% or about 30% of the time, broadly matching IMGT annotations. A total of 150 to 200 TCR beta chains were listed by the study as associated with cytomegalovirus. Assigning TCR associations to individual alleles was difficult when HLA alleles, especially DR and DQ, strongly co-occurred. In a later analysis, TCR association rates were found to vary across HLA loci, with the most associated TCRs seen for DRB1 alleles and the fewest for HLA-C alleles. The earlier analysis of 450 to 700 of the donors excluded seventeen rarely observed V segments, including chromosome 9 orphons, because counts were too low. Some IMGT-functional V segments, including TRBV6-2 and TRBV6-3, could not be distinguished by the 87-base-pair reads and were therefore excluded. A later analysis found that most CMV-associated TCR beta chains appeared HLA-restricted, with HLA associations seemingly driven largely by CMV exposure. Correlated functional status among segregating V segments might reflect linkage disequilibrium, but an unknown experimental factor could not be ruled out.

The cohort was made up of 666 healthy bone marrow donors. At the time of sampling, all cohort members were nominally healthy, though unrecorded immune exposures were likely present. The donor was CMV seropositive and was included in the group of 250 to 350 seropositive cohort members. Each donor provided a peripheral blood sample, and peripheral blood mononuclear cells were used for TCR beta sequencing. The Qiagen DNeasy Blood Extraction Kit was used to extract genomic DNA from the blood cell samples. The sequence joins TRBV29-1 to TRBJ1-3, with 9 bases in between that match TRBD1. This clonotype was sampled from a male donor in good health and CMV-seropositive. Sequenced: PBMCs. The CDR3 loop reads CGTTGGVPGNTIYF. The DNA reads as follows: TGCGGCACTACAGGGGGCGTCCCTGGAAACACCATATATTTT.